What follows describes a single TCR beta chain. V was clipped by 4 bases and J by 4 bases, with 13 bases between them. The germline V gene encodes CDR1 SNHLY and CDR2 FYNNEI. This CDR3 is 14 amino acids long. These data are taken from a study of CD8+CD57+ T cells in acquired aplastic anemia. For CDR3 and TCR beta VDJ profiling, genomic DNA was the template used. TCRdb used MiXCR to reprocess the reads, holding one entry per CDR3 protein. Of some 220,000 distinct CDR3 sequences in the sample, 30% to 40% are singletons; the top ten hold roughly 1.1%. The chain has TRBV2 and TRBJ1-2; D remains ambiguous. This sequence originates from a human donor in good health, serving as a control. Sequenced input: sorted CD4+, CD8+, or CD8+CD57+ T cells (not recorded which) from PBMCs. Here the CDR3 reads CASSAGEGLYGYTF. CDR3 bases: TGTGCCAGCAGTGCGGGCGAGGGCCTCTATGGCTACACCTTC.